This TCR beta chain was obtained from a study of cytomegalovirus exposure and HLA in healthy donors. This clone was recorded once. After removal of 4 bases from V and 2 bases from J, the junction contained 4 bases not matched to a gene. The CDR3 has 14 residues. Germline values: CDR1 SGHRS, CDR2 YFSETQ. Primers: 60 Vbeta forward and 13 Jbeta reverse. This table comes from immunoSEQ multiplex PCR, and its TCRdb copy is limited to in-frame clones, with some not included. This sample carries roughly 100,000 clones, around 80% of them seen once, and the ten largest clones take about 6.9%. Sequencing was done on a sample of PBMCs. This TCR came from a man aged 30 to 45 in good health and CMV-seropositive. The chain links TRBV5-1 to TRBJ2-7; 9 positions match TRBD1. CDR3 region: CASSRDRVAYEQYF. In nucleotides, the CDR3 is TGCGCCAGCAGCCGGGACAGGGTGGCCTACGAGCAGTACTTC.